These 28 T cell receptor beta chains were all obtained from the same sample, sequenced in a study of shared clonotypes between healthy human individuals. The method was immunoSEQ multiplex PCR; TCRdb's version includes in-frame clones alone and lacks a portion of them. The sample has approximately 980,000 clones, roughly 72% seen once. The sequenced material came from memory CD4+ T cells sorted from blood. Indicated subset: CD45RA-negative fraction. These receptor sequences come from a man younger than 35 in good health.

The chain has TRBV11-2 and TRBJ1-4; the D gene is possibly TRBD1 (5 bases). The length of the CDR3 is 19 residues. Germline CDR1 is SGHAT and CDR2 is FQNNGV. V lost 0 bases and J 7 bases, leaving 24 bases between the germline ends. In nucleotides, the CDR3 is TGTGCCAGCAGCTTAGATAGACAGCTCAGAGGGCTTTATGGTGAAAAACTGTTTTTT. Its protein product is CASSLDRQLRGLYGEKLFF.

This chain links TRBV11-2 with TRBJ2-2; 12 nucleotides agree with TRBD2. The germline V gene has CDR1 SGHAT and CDR2 FQNNGV. With 3 bases clipped from V and 7 bases from J, the junction kept 15 bases outside the gene matches. This CDR3 has 19 amino acids. The CDR3 DNA is TGTGCCAGCAGCTTCGTCTCGGAAGGACTAGCGGGAACGATCGGGGAGCTGTTTTTT. Translation gives CASSFVSEGLAGTIGELFF. Full variable domain (rest looked up from reference TRBV11-2 and TRBJ2-2): EAGVAQSPRYKIIEKRQSVAFWCNPISGHATLYWYQQILGQGPKLLIQFQNNGVVDDSQLPKDRFSAERLKGVDSTLKIQPAKLEDSAVYLCASSFVSEGLAGTIGELFFGEGSRLTVL.

The chain recombines TRBV7-3 with TRBJ2-3; 7 nucleotides agree with TRBD2. Germline values: CDR1 SGHTA, CDR2 FQGTGA. CDR3 size: 14 residues. Losses at the gene ends were 5 bases for V and 3 bases for J; bases not matched to a gene: 5. The CDR3 loop is CASSRGEGTDTQYF. The CDR3 DNA is TGTGCCAGCAGCAGAGGGGAGGGGACAGATACGCAGTATTTT.

This clone was recorded at least ten times. This chain connects TRBV7-2 to TRBJ1-3, with 9 bases fitting TRBD1. J gave up 14 bases and V 4 bases, and 9 bases lay outside the gene matches. Germline CDR1 is SGHTA and CDR2 is FQGNSA. The CDR3 runs to 13 residues. The CDR3, as DNA: TGTGCCAGCAGCTCCGGAACAGGGGGCCCCCTATATTTT. Its translation: CASSSGTGGPLYF.

The V gene is TRBV4-1, the J gene TRBJ1-1; 7 bases map to TRBD1. With V trimmed by 1 base and J by 1 base, 3 bases remained unmatched. Germline-derived CDR1 and CDR2 are MGHRA and YSYEKL. The CDR3 contains 15 residues. CDR3: CASSQGTGQNTEAFF. The CDR3 region has the DNA TGCGCCAGCAGCCAAGGGACAGGTCAGAACACTGAAGCTTTCTTT.

The CDR3 region is CASSLDGQAAGELFF. DNA of the CDR3: TGTGCCAGCAGCTTAGACGGGCAGGCCGCCGGGGAGCTGTTTTTT. The chain links TRBV11-3 to TRBJ2-2; the D is unclear. The germline CDR1 and CDR2 sequences are SGHNT and YENEEA. CDR3 length equals 15 residues. Trimming left V 0 bases short and J 6 bases short, with 11 bases between.

The chain links TRBV28 to TRBJ1-4; 8 bases fit TRBD1. The length of the CDR3 is 17 residues. Losses at the gene ends were 3 bases for V and 5 bases for J; bases not matched to a gene: 11. Per germline, CDR1 MDHEN and CDR2 SYDVKM. The CDR3 here is CASSFSLPGQGNEKLFF. The CDR3, as DNA: TGTGCCAGCAGTTTTTCGTTGCCAGGACAGGGAAATGAAAAACTGTTTTTT.

This chain connects TRBV6-1 to TRBJ1-4; tentative D call: TRBD1 (5 bases). The V and J ends lost 6 bases and 0 bases respectively, with 11 bases between them. The germline V gene encodes CDR1 MNHNS and CDR2 SASEGT. The CDR3 length is 15 residues. The CDR3 is CASRGGRTTNEKLFF. In nucleotides, the CDR3 is TGTGCCAGCAGGGGGGGAAGAACAACTAATGAAAAACTGTTTTTT.

The chain combines TRBV9 with TRBJ1-6; D is ambiguous. V lost 4 bases, J lost 9 bases, and 17 bases lay in between. Germline V gene lookup returns CDR1 SGDLS and CDR2 YYNGEE. This CDR3 comprises 15 residues. The CDR3, as DNA: TGTGCCAGCAGCCCGATGGGCAGTTCCGGTTCACCCCTCCACTTT. Encoded protein: CASSPMGSSGSPLHF.

The chain recombines TRBV13 with TRBJ2-3; possible D gene TRBD1, 6 bases. The length of the CDR3 is 16 residues. Germline V gene lookup returns CDR1 PRHDT and CDR2 FYEKMQ (reference sequence). Trimming left V 5 bases short and J 0 bases short, with 15 bases between. The CDR3 bases are TGTGCCAGCAGCGCGAATGTGGGGGCGAGCACAGATACGCAGTATTTT. As protein: CASSANVGASTDTQYF.

The J gene is TRBJ1-4, the V gene TRBV19, with D hard to call. The V and J ends lost 8 bases and 0 bases respectively, with 13 bases between them. This CDR3 is built from 15 residues. Germline V lookup: CDR1 LNHDA, CDR2 SQIVND (reference sequence). The CDR3 coding sequence is TGTGCCAGTTCTTCCCAGGTTGCAACTAATGAAAAACTGTTTTTT. Its protein is CASSSQVATNEKLFF.

This clone occurred once. This rearrangement joins TRBV2 to TRBJ2-5, with TRBD2 matching over 14 bases. V lost 6 bases and J lost 5; bases outside the gene matches: 5. Germline assignment: CDR1 SNHLY and CDR2 FYNNEI. The CDR3 is made up of 15 amino acids. CDR3 amino acids: CASRQTSGRVETQYF. The DNA for the CDR3 is TGTGCCAGCAGACAGACTAGCGGGAGGGTGGAGACCCAGTACTTC.

The chain links TRBV11-3 to TRBJ2-7; TRBD1 might be the D (7 bases). CDR1 and CDR2 (germline): SGHNT, YENEEA. This CDR3 is built from 14 residues. The ends were cut back, 1 base at V and 9 bases at J, with 16 bases in the middle. The DNA of the CDR3 is TGTGCCAGCAGCTTAGTCGGAGGGGGCGAGGTGCAGTACTTC. Amino acid sequence: CASSLVGGGEVQYF.

The V call is TRBV4-3, the J call TRBJ2-5; the match to TRBD2 covers 12 bases. Unmatched junction bases numbered 10, after V lost 0 bases and J lost 5 bases. The CDR3 runs to 18 residues. CDR1 LGHNA and CDR2 YSLEER come from the germline V gene. The CDR3 region has the DNA TGCGCCAGCAGCCAAGATCCCCCCGGACTAGCGGGATGGGAGACCCAGTACTTC. This translates into CASSQDPPGLAGWETQYF.

The chain joins TRBV6-4 to TRBJ2-3; a weak D match, TRBD1 (6 bases). The V and J ends lost 3 bases and 3 bases respectively, with 10 bases between them. CDR3 size: 14 residues. The germline V gene has CDR1 MRHNA and CDR2 SNTAGT. In DNA form, the CDR3 reads TGTGCCAGCAGTGAGAGGGACAATACAGATACGCAGTATTTT. As protein: CASSERDNTDTQYF.

The chain joins TRBV10-1 to TRBJ1-1; 8 nucleotides line up with TRBD1. Losses at the gene ends were 8 bases for V and 7 bases for J; bases not matched to a gene: 15. There are 15 residues in the CDR3. The germline CDR1 and CDR2 sequences are WNHNN and SYGVQD (reference sequence). The CDR3 spells CASPDHPTGAVEAFF. The CDR3 DNA reads TGCGCCAGCCCGGACCACCCGACAGGGGCCGTTGAAGCTTTCTTT.

V is TRBV7-9 and J is TRBJ1-1; D is unclear. Trimming removed 9 bases at V and 0 bases at J, with 11 bases between. Germline V gene lookup returns CDR1 SEHNR and CDR2 FQNEAQ (reference sequence). The CDR3 has 13 amino acids. CDR3 residues: CASQDSMNTEAFF. As DNA, the CDR3 is TGTGCCAGTCAAGATTCCATGAACACTGAAGCTTTCTTT.

Only one count was recorded for this clone. The genes are TRBV4-3 and TRBJ2-7; D not certain. CDR1 and CDR2 (germline): LGHNA, YSLEER. CDR3 length equals 14 residues. Trimming removed 1 base from V and 3 bases from J, with 10 bases in between. The CDR3 protein is CASSQGGTNYEQYF. As DNA, the CDR3 is TGCGCCAGCAGCCAAGGAGGAACAAACTACGAGCAGTACTTC.

Note on this clone: The same CDR3 also results from other DNA sequences found in this sample. The chain combines TRBV18 with TRBJ1-1; D is uncertain. CDR1 KGHSH and CDR2 LQKENI come from the germline V gene. The CDR3 extends over 15 amino acids. The germline V and J ends were trimmed by 1 base and 1 base, with 10 bases remaining between them. CDR3 protein: CASSPLNPANTEAFF. The CDR3 DNA reads as TGTGCCAGCTCACCACTTAACCCAGCGAACACTGAAGCTTTCTTT.

The chain joins TRBV29-1 to TRBJ2-7; 10 bases are a match to TRBD1. The CDR3 runs 15 residues. Germline V gene lookup returns CDR1 SQVTM and CDR2 ANQGSEA. Germline trimming cut 7 bases from V and 2 bases from J; bases unmatched to any gene: 11. CDR3 residues: CSATDRGLNPYEQYF. CDR3 nucleotide sequence: TGCAGCGCTACCGACAGGGGGCTCAACCCCTACGAGCAGTACTTC.

Remarks on this clone: Given a much more abundant clone one base away, this may be a read error. This rearrangement joins TRBV5-4 to TRBJ1-4; D remains ambiguous. The CDR3 has 14 amino acids. Germline CDR1 is SGHNT and CDR2 is YYREEE (reference sequence). V was cut by 2 bases and J by 0 bases, with 5 bases left in between. The chain's CDR3 is CASSLTATNEKLFF. CDR3 bases: TGTGCCAGCAGCTTAACAGCAACTAATGAAAAACTGTTTTTT.

The gene calls are TRBV28 and TRBJ1-2, with D perhaps matching TRBD1 (6 bases). V lost 6 bases and J 4 bases, leaving 15 bases between the germline ends. The CDR3 extends over 14 amino acids. Per germline, CDR1 MDHEN and CDR2 SYDVKM. This chain's CDR3 is CASRGGAGSYGYTF. In nucleotides, the CDR3 is TGTGCCAGCAGAGGGGGGGCAGGGAGCTATGGCTACACCTTC.

On this clone: One junction end disagrees with the germline gene, perhaps due to a read error. V is TRBV5-1 and J is TRBJ1-1; D perhaps matches TRBD1 (6 bases). CDR1 and CDR2 from the germline V gene are SGHRS and YFSETQ. The CDR3 is 13 amino acids. The CDR3, as DNA: TGTGCCAGCAGCGGTCCTGGGGGCTGGGGAGCTTTCTTT. Its protein is CASSGPGGWGAFF.

The chain couples TRBV28 to TRBJ2-3; D may be TRBD2 (6 bases). Looked up from germline, CDR1 is MDHEN and CDR2 is SYDVKM. The V end was cut by 7 bases, the J end by 2 bases, with 13 bases between. The CDR3 has 14 residues. CDR3 sequence: CASIGLYNTDTQYF. CDR3 nucleotides: TGTGCCAGCATCGGACTATACAACACAGATACGCAGTATTTT. Full variable domain (rest looked up from reference TRBV28 and TRBJ2-3): DVKVTQSSRYLVKRTGEKVFLECVQDMDHENMFWYRQDPGLGLRLIYFSYDVKMKEKGDIPEGYSVSREKKERFSLILESASTNQTSMYLCASIGLYNTDTQYFGPGTRLTVL.

The chain uses TRBV18 and TRBJ2-2; a possible D gene is TRBD1 (6 bases). Trimming took 2 bases from V and 0 from J, leaving 22 bases between them. The CDR3 has 20 amino acids. Germline loops: CDR1 KGHSH, CDR2 LQKENI. The CDR3 DNA reads as TGTGCCAGCTCACCAAGGGCGGTAGGGGGTGACAGCGCGAACACCGGGGAGCTGTTTTTT. It specifies CASSPRAVGGDSANTGELFF.

This clone has just one count. The V call is TRBV7-9, the J call TRBJ2-1, with D possibly being TRBD1 (5 bases). V lost 4 bases and J 0 bases, leaving 19 bases between the germline ends. CDR1 and CDR2 (germline): SEHNR, FQNEAQ (reference sequence). The CDR3 loop spans 18 amino acids. The CDR3 here is CASSSRTPTFLSYNEQFF. CDR3 in DNA: TGTGCCAGCAGCTCCCGGACACCCACCTTTCTCTCCTACAATGAGCAGTTCTTC.

The gene calls are TRBV13 and TRBJ2-2; 14 nucleotides agree with TRBD2. The CDR3 is made up of 20 amino acids. Germline loops: CDR1 PRHDT, CDR2 FYEKMQ (reference sequence). With 2 bases clipped from V and 4 bases from J, the junction kept 12 bases outside the gene matches. In nucleotides, the CDR3 is TGTGCCAGCAGCTTATCCCTTCGACTAGCGGGAGGGCCCGGCACCGGGGAGCTGTTTTTT. It yields the protein CASSLSLRLAGGPGTGELFF.

The CDR3 is CASSLDGGKLFF. The CDR3 DNA is TGTGCCAGCAGCTTAGACGGTGGAAAACTGTTTTTT. The rearrangement joins TRBV7-9 to TRBJ1-4, with D uncertain. Trimming pared 1 base from V and 10 bases from J, leaving 7 bases between. CDR3 size: 12 residues. The germline V gene has CDR1 SEHNR and CDR2 FQNEAQ (reference sequence).